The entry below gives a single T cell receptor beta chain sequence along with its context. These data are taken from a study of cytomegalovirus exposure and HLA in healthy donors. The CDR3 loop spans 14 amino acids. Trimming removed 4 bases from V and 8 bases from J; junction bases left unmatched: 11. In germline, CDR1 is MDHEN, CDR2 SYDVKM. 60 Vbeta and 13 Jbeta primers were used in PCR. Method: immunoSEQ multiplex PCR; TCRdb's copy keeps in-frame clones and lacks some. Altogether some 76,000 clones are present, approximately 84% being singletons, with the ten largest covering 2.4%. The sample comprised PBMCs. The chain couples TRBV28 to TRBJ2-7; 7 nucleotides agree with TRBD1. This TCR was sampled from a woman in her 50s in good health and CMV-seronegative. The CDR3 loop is CASSSRDSLRQQYF. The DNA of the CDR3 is TGTGCCAGCAGTTCCCGGGACAGCCTTCGGCAGCAGTACTTC.